Listed below are T cell receptor beta chains from one sample, sequenced in a study of blood T cell repertoires in COVID-19. The method was immunoSEQ multiplex PCR; TCRdb's version includes in-frame clones alone and lacks a portion of them. The sample includes approximately 280,000 clones, roughly 85% of them seen just once. The sample consisted of peripheral blood. These receptors were obtained from a man aged 45-65 years with active or convalescent COVID-19. The CDR3 runs from the conserved cysteine through the conserved F or W. Each record gives: J gene, CDR3 length, V gene, CDR3 protein.

TRBJ2-7 15 TRBV28 CASSPTPDRGYEQYF
TRBJ1-2 19 TRBV28 CASSLWIMTTSPDSYGYTF
TRBJ2-3 18 TRBV7-8 CASSSGLTQGRYTDTQYF
TRBJ2-3 20 TRBV18 CASSRRGTSGSFSVTDTQYF
TRBJ1-2 13 TRBV19 CASTKQGNYGYTF
TRBJ1-4 15 TRBV10-3 CASKGARGTNEKLFF
TRBJ2-1 13 TRBV9 CASSASPGPEQFF
TRBJ2-2 19 TRBV7-8 CASSGFSAGLAGGAGELFF
TRBJ1-6 13 TRBV10-3 CAINGQRDSPLHF
TRBJ2-7 16 TRBV5-4 CASSRGSSGIGDEQYF
TRBJ2-7 17 TRBV7-6 CASSLGGSGREPYEQYF
TRBJ1-1 13 TRBV2 CASSRDSNTEAFF
TRBJ1-4 14 TRBV7-9 CASSIGGVNEKLFF
TRBJ2-1 16 TRBV27 CASSSPPYGSYNEQFF
TRBJ2-7 17 TRBV4-1 CASSQVGLAGSKDEQYF
TRBJ1-1 13 TRBV2 CASTITANTEAFF
TRBJ2-7 16 TRBV30 CAWNWMGQAINPVRYF
TRBJ2-5 19 TRBV2 CASSSTGRTGGAAGETQYF
TRBJ2-7 16 TRBV5-1 CASSSPGGGPSWEQYF
TRBJ1-5 16 TRBV30 CAWNSKGAGSNQPQHF
TRBJ2-2 12 TRBV24-1 CAASRGTGELFF
TRBJ1-1 14 TRBV5-4 CASSSQAQVPEAFF
TRBJ1-2 14 TRBV11-1 CASSLTEGISGYTF
TRBJ1-2 17 TRBV7-9 CASSSNQRGVMRDGYTF
TRBJ2-3 16 TRBV4-1 CASSQGTGLSTDTQYF
TRBJ2-1 15 TRBV7-2 CASSANRGSYNEQFF
TRBJ1-6 15 TRBV18 CASSPIQGIDSPLHF
TRBJ1-1 13 TRBV5-8 CASLGFMNTEAFF
TRBJ2-2 15 TRBV7-9 CASRPRGGGTGELFF
TRBJ2-7 17 TRBV19 CASSIDFASGGPLEQYF
TRBJ1-1 15 TRBV5-1 CASGQGPARDTEAFF
TRBJ1-4 16 TRBV7-9 CASSSDRVGPGGKLFF
TRBJ2-1 14 TRBV11-1 CASSSRDRGDEQFF
TRBJ1-6 14 TRBV6-5 CASSYRGQGSPLHF
TRBJ1-1 14 TRBV7-9 CASSLKGVGTEAFF
TRBJ2-1 13 TRBV5-4 CASSPDYYNEQFF
TRBJ1-2 13 TRBV5-6 CASSLRGPNGYTF
TRBJ1-1 13 TRBV12-3/TRBV12-4 CASRPTGNTEAFF
TRBJ2-7 17 TRBV18 CASSPRIAGEASYEQYF
TRBJ2-7 14 TRBV19 CASSIYSGRAATYF
TRBJ2-3 16 TRBV7-6 CASSHRWKGAGDTQYF
TRBJ1-5 18 TRBV14 CASSQDRDPDRECQPQHF
TRBJ1-3 19 TRBV14 CASSQDGLGQGAPGNTIYF
TRBJ1-6 12 TRBV11-1 CASSLEVGNLHF
TRBJ2-1 15 TRBV24-1 CATSTDAGGHNEQFF
TRBJ2-5 11 TRBV7-2 CASSLDGRWYF
TRBJ2-1 17 TRBV5-1 CASSPRPGLVNYNEQFF
TRBJ1-1 12 TRBV12-3/TRBV12-4 CASTKRGTEAFF
TRBJ2-1 14 TRBV3-1/TRBV3-2 CASDHGGKGDEQFF
TRBJ1-6 14 TRBV18 CASSLDSSNSPLHF
TRBJ2-7 16 TRBV3-1/TRBV3-2 CASSQVSQGGSYEQYF
TRBJ1-5 14 TRBV19 CASGQGGGNQPQHF
TRBJ1-1 15 TRBV10-3 CAISRGADLKTEAFF